This T cell receptor beta chain was retrieved from a study of T cell responses to AZD1222 COVID-19 vaccine (dated by TCRdb to the early 2020s). Study-level background: AZD1222 recipients given second doses at about 4 weeks or at about 12 weeks were pooled, since spike-specific TCR depth and breadth were not found to differ between the two schedules. A total of 233 trial participants underwent TCR sequencing, of whom about 200 received two doses of AZD1222 and about 25 received two doses of the MenACWY control vaccine. Enrollment into the trials was organized by age into subgroups of 18-55, 56-69 and 70-plus years, and those subgroups contained about 160, 30 and 59 TCR-sequenced participants, respectively.

Germline trimming: 4 bases from V, 2 bases from J; junction bases outside gene matches: 4. From the germline V gene, CDR1 is SGHDT and CDR2 is YYEEEE. The CDR3 starts with the cysteine, ends with the phenylalanine, and has 15 residues. Just CDR3 DNA is preserved here, 45 bases in frame from base 1. Per the publication, the time point label means: baseline before first vaccination. Vaccinee samples came from UK trials COV001 and COV002, including a single-blind randomized controlled phase 2/3 trial of AZD1222 (ChAdOx1 nCoV-19) in healthy adults. Trial participant PBMC samples were collected at day 0 and day 28 after the second dose for TCRbeta chain sequencing. The full study reports these points: Most participants were white British and females outnumbered males, and the authors suggested that clonal diversity may have been underestimated. Conclusions about previously exposed vaccinees are limited, since just six or seven AZD1222 recipients were seropositive for SARS-CoV-2 at baseline. The 56-69-year group was small, and its depth increase did not reach significance, likely because of low power. The vaccine-associated CD4 TCRs covered the entire spike protein, and the dominant responses fell in regions 160-218 and 743-854. Nearly half of unique spike-specific TCRs reportedly recognized epitopes outside regions mutated in the B.1.351 and B.1.1.7 variants. Because no day 14 peak-response samples were available, the repertoires could be characterized only after the peak T cell response. Spike-specific TCR breadth and depth rose significantly after two AZD1222 doses compared with day 0 and with MenACWY recipients.

The CDR3 regions of human TCRbeta chains were subjected to immunosequencing. On the study's bioinformatics: Repertoire TCRs were checked for matches against a reference library of SARS-CoV-2-specific TCRs that had been generated using the MIRA antigen-specificity platform. Breadth was defined as the fraction of unique TCRs that were SARS-CoV-2-associated, and depth was defined as the fraction of total T cells that were SARS-CoV-2-associated. Using the MIRA data, each spike-specific TCR was mapped to the spike region that the TCR reacts to and placed in a CD4 or CD8 class. Log10-transformed breadth and depth values were compared by one-way ANOVA with Sidak's multiple comparisons tests. TCRdb re-hosts the immuneACCESS table, in-frame sequences only. Its copies lack some clones; in the studies checked, an unresolved V gene accounts for under half of them, and the cause for the rest is not known. Clone size and the V and J calls come from that table; the DNA yielded D and trimming. The table for this sample lists some 170,000 clones; about 92% of them were counted only once. About 0.9% of the sample belongs to the ten largest clones.

As concerns this clone: Which antigen it targets is not known. Per-base quality was not reported, and no clone a single base away is much larger than it.

The chain was built from TRBV5-6 and TRBJ2-7, with TRBD2 identical over 12 junction bases. The origin of this receptor is an adult in good health. The sample was peripheral blood, taken on day 0 of AZD1222 vaccination. The encoded CDR3 is CASSRLAGGTYEQYF. The nucleotide sequence reads as follows: TGTGCCAGCAGCAGGCTAGCGGGGGGGACCTACGAGCAGTACTTC.